This TCR beta chain emerged from a study of T-cell memory formation after mild COVID-19. Study outcomes and limitations: Later expanders leaned CD4+, whereas day 15 to 85 contracting clones were balanced CD4/CD8. Contracting CD4+ clones were located mainly in CM and EM, and CD8+ clones in EMRA.

The CDR3 runs 15 residues. The V gene's germline CDR1 is SGHTA and CDR2 FQGNSA. The ends lost 5 bases at V and 5 bases at J; junction bases unmatched: 9. This clonotype was seen only a few times. Antigen unknown. TCRdb used MiXCR to reprocess the 5' RACE reads, holding one entry per CDR3 protein. Of about 240,000 distinct CDR3 sequences detected, 8% to 9.5% appear once; the ten largest clones hold 20% to 25%. The chain couples TRBV7-2 to TRBJ2-1, with 7 bases that match TRBD2. Sequences were obtained from PBMCs or a T cell subset sorted from them (not recorded which). This sequence originates from a man aged 18 to 30 who had mild COVID-19 (a few samples of this study predate the infection). Cell type and time point are not known. CDR3 sequence reads: CASSADFAGDNEQFF. CDR3 nucleotide sequence: TGTGCCAGCAGCGCTGACTTTGCGGGGGACAATGAGCAGTTCTTC.